This T cell receptor (beta chain) was sequenced for a study of T cell responses to AZD1222 COVID-19 vaccine. CDR3 length: 15 amino acids. Trimming stripped 5 bases from V and 5 bases from J, with 16 bases between. The germline V gene encodes CDR1 LGHNA and CDR2 YSLEER. TCRdb's copy holds only in-frame clones and misses some; the assay was immunoSEQ multiplex PCR. The table includes about 110,000 clones, 90% detected once. For this clone: Its target is not known.

Study findings and constraints: Most donors were white British and more were female, and clonal diversity was possibly underestimated. Repertoire sampling occurred only after the peak T cell response.

The chain carries TRBV4-3 and TRBJ2-4; D may be TRBD2 (5 bases). The clonotype was recovered from an adult who received the AZD1222 COVID-19 vaccine. The starting material was peripheral blood, obtained 28 days after the second AZD1222 dose. The chain's CDR3 is CASSALPGSENIQYF. The CDR3, as DNA: TGCGCCAGCAGCGCGCTACCGGGATCTGAAAACATTCAGTACTTC.